This TCR beta chain derives from a study of human T cells and chemical hapten exposure. The wider study: It was small differences in pooled library volume that mainly caused per-sample TCR yields to vary. Study-wide findings and caveats: DPC sensitization produced no change in TCRs with frequency above 1 in 1000.

Time point meaning: healthy volunteer bleed at 2 weeks. Unfractionated whole blood yielded total RNA. The CDR3 consists of 14 residues. Germline-derived CDR1 and CDR2 are MNHEY and SVGAGI. The ends were cut back, 2 bases at V and 5 bases at J, with 12 bases in the middle. The library tagged individual cDNA molecules with unique molecular identifiers. In the authors' workflow: Samples contained a median of approximately 100,000 TCRs, with a range of roughly 23,224 to 700,000. One entry per CDR3 protein results from TCRdb running MiXCR on the RACE reads. For this entry, the V and J calls and clone size follow TCRdb and not the study's own pipeline. Of around 130,000 distinct CDR3 sequences listed, roughly 9.5% were seen once; the top ten hold 1.5% to 2%. Of note for this clonotype: As yet, its antigen is unknown.

The sequenced sample was whole blood. V is TRBV6-5 and J is TRBJ1-1; D unresolved. The receptor was isolated from a male donor in good health. Some clones in this sample may be carry-over from other donors' samples. CDR3 DNA sequence: TGTGCCAGCAGTTACGCCACTGGTCTTACTGAAGCTTTCTTT. This gives the protein CASSYATGLTEAFF.